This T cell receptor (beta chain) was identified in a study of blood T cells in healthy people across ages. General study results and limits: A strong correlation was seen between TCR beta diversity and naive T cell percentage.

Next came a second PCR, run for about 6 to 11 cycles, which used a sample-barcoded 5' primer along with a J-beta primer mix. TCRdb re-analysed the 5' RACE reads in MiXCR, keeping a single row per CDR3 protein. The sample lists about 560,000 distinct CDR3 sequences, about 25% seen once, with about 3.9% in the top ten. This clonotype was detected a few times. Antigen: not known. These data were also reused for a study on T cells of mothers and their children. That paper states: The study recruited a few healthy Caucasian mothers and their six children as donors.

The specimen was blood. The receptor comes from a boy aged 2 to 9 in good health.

DNA of the CDR3: TGCGCCAGCAGCTTGGATTCGTGGTCCTACGAGCAGTACTTC. Protein sequence: CASSLDSWSYEQYF. This chain uses TRBV5-1 with TRBJ2-7; no clear D. CDR1 and CDR2 from the germline V gene are SGHRS and YFSETQ. The CDR3 extends over 14 amino acids. V lost 0 bases, J lost 1 base, and 8 bases lay in between.